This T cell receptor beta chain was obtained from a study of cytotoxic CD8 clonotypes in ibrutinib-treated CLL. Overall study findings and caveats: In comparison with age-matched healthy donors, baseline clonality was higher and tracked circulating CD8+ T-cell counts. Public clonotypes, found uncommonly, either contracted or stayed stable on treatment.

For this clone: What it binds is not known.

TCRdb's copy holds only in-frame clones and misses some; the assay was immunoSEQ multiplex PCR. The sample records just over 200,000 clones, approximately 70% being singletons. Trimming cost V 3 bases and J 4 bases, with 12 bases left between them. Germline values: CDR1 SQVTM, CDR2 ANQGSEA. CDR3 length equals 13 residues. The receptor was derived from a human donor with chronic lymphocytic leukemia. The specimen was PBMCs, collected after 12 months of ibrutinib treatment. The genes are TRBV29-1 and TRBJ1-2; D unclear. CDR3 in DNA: TGCAGCGTTGACCGGGAGGGCACCTATGGCTACACCTTC. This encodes CSVDREGTYGYTF. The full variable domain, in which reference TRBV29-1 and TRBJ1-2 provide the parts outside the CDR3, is SAVISQKPSRDICQRGTSLTIQCQVDSQVTMMFWYRQQPGQSLTLIATANQGSEATYESGFVIDKFPISRPNLTFSTLTVSNMSPEDSSIYLCSVDREGTYGYTFGSGTRLTVV.